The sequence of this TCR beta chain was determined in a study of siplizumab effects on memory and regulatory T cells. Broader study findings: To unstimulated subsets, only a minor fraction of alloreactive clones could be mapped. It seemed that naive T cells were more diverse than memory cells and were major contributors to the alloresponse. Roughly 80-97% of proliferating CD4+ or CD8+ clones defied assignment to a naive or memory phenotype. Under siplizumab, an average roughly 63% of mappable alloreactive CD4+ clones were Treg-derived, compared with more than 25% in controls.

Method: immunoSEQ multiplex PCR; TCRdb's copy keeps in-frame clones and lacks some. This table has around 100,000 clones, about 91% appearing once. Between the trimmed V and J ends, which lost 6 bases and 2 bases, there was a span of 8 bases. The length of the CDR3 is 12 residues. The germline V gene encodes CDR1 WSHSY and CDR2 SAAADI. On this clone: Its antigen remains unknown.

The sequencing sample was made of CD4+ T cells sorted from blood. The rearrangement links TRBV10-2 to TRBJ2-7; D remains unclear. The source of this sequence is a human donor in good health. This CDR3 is CASSPGAYEQYF. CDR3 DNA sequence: TGCGCCAGCAGCCCGGGTGCCTACGAGCAGTACTTC.